This T cell receptor beta chain was captured by sequencing in a study of OX40 agonist ivuxolimab in advanced cancers. V lost 5 bases and J 5 bases, leaving 7 bases between the germline ends. The CDR3 contains 12 residues. Germline CDR1 reads LNHDA; CDR2 reads SQIVND (reference sequence). Data came from immunoSEQ multiplex PCR; TCRdb stores just in-frame clones and leaves some out. The sample carries 30,000 to 40,000 clones, about 92% recorded once. No patient had autoimmune disease or received systemic immunosuppression. This TCR came from an adult with an advanced solid tumor such as melanoma, head and neck, liver or kidney cancer. This chain connects TRBV19 to TRBJ2-1, with D hard to call. The sequences come from CD4+ or CD8+ T cells sorted from blood, collected in a trial of the OX40 agonist ivuxolimab. The CDR3 is CASSFIHNEQFF. The CDR3, as DNA: TGTGCCAGTAGTTTCATACACAATGAGCAGTTCTTC.